The source of this T cell receptor (beta chain) is a study of blood T cell repertoires in COVID-19. The overall study: Material from acute and convalescent COVID-19 was sourced from the United States, Italy and Spain. T cells, B-cell-depleted T cells, or PBMCs provided the cDNA or gDNA that served as material.

Clones were sequenced by immunoSEQ multiplex PCR, and TCRdb holds only the in-frame ones, with some missing. The table includes more than 300,000 clones, 87% detected once. V lost 8 bases, J lost 2 bases, and 12 bases lay in between. CDR1 is SGHTA, CDR2 FQGNSA, per germline. The CDR3 has 13 amino acids. The sequence was collected from a young woman with COVID-19, enrolled during active disease. This chain connects TRBV7-2 to TRBJ2-5; unclear D gene. The specimen sequenced was peripheral blood. The CDR3 reads CASQLSLQETQYF. In DNA form, the CDR3 reads TGTGCCAGCCAGTTGTCCCTTCAAGAGACCCAGTACTTC.